A single sample gave rise to the 21 T cell receptor beta chains below, sequenced in a study of blood T cells in healthy people across ages. It was with a sample-barcoded 5' primer and a J-beta primer mix that a second PCR of about 6 to 12 cycles was run. From the 5' RACE reads, TCRdb called clonotypes with MiXCR, one entry per CDR3 protein. This sample carries roughly 1,700,000 distinct CDR3 sequences, about 30% of them seen once, and the ten largest clones take more than 6%. Material: blood. These TCRs come from a woman in her thirties in good health.

V usage is TRBV14 and J usage is TRBJ2-1, with D possibly matching TRBD1 (6 bases). Germline assignment: CDR1 SGHDN and CDR2 FVKESK. The CDR3 consists of 16 residues. V lost 2 bases, J lost 0 bases, and 11 bases lay in between. This CDR3 reads CASSQHTGSSYNEQFF. Written as DNA, the CDR3 is TGTGCCAGCAGCCAACATACAGGGAGCTCCTACAATGAGCAGTTCTTC.

The table lists this clonotype with many counts. The chain is built from TRBV20-1 and TRBJ2-5; 9 bases line up with TRBD2. The CDR3 is 15 amino acids. Trimming at V came to 3 bases and at J to 4 bases, leaving 9 bases not matched to a gene. Per the germline V gene, CDR1 is DFQATT and CDR2 is SNEGSKA (reference sequence). The CDR3 DNA sequence: TGCAGTGCTAGGGAAGCGGGGGGAGTTCGAGAGACCCAGTACTTC. Its translation is CSAREAGGVRETQYF.

The chain joins TRBV12-3 or TRBV12-4 to TRBJ1-6, with D tentatively TRBD1 (5 bases). This CDR3 has 13 amino acids. V lost 9 bases to trimming and J lost 11 bases, with 17 bases between them. In DNA, the CDR3 is TGTGCCAGTGGGGGAGGGGATGGGCCACCCCTCCACTTT. Protein: CASGGGDGPPLHF.

This clonotype was counted at least ten times. The rearrangement uses TRBV6-1 and TRBJ2-4; perhaps TRBD2 as D (6 bases). V lost 4 bases, J lost 1 base, and 14 bases lay in between. CDR1 and CDR2 from the germline V gene are MNHNS and SASEGT. The length of the CDR3 is 16 residues. CDR3 loop: CASSGEVGEAKNIQYF. The DNA for the CDR3 is TGTGCCAGCAGTGGGGAGGTGGGGGAGGCCAAAAACATTCAGTACTTC.

This clonotype occurred a few times. The V gene is TRBV7-9, the J gene TRBJ2-1, with TRBD2 matching 13 bases. V dropped 5 bases and J dropped 4; count of bases not matched to a gene: 5. The CDR3 runs to 16 residues. The germline V gene encodes CDR1 SEHNR and CDR2 FQNEAQ (reference sequence). The CDR3 region is CASSGELAGGYNEQFF. In nucleotides, the CDR3 is TGTGCCAGCAGCGGCGAACTAGCGGGGGGGTACAATGAGCAGTTCTTC. The full variable domain, completed using reference TRBV7-9 and TRBJ2-1, is DTGVSQNPRHKITKRGQNVTFRCDPISEHNRLYWYRQTLGQGPEFLTYFQNEAQLEKSRLLSDRFSAERPKGSFSTLEIQRTEQGDSAMYLCASSGELAGGYNEQFFGPGTRLTVL.

On this clonotype itself: A much larger clone sits a single nucleotide away, making a read error possible. The chain uses TRBV20-1 and TRBJ2-1; weak D call: TRBD2 (5 bases). This CDR3 is built from 13 residues. Germline assignment: CDR1 DFQATT and CDR2 SNEGSKA (reference sequence). CDR3 nucleotide sequence: TGCAGTTACCCGGGGAGCTCCTACAATAAGCAGTTCTTC. Translation: CSYPGSSYNKQFF.

The chain employs TRBV6-2 or TRBV6-3 and TRBJ2-1, with D unclear. This CDR3 is built from 15 residues. CDR1 and CDR2 (germline): MNHEY, SVGEGT. V was pared by 3 bases and J by 6 bases, with 15 bases between. The CDR3 bases are TGTGCCAGCAGTTATGGGCCCCAGAGAGGCAATGAGCAGTTCTTC. Translating gives CASSYGPQRGNEQFF.

The chain joins TRBV12-3 or TRBV12-4 to TRBJ2-4; D may be TRBD2 (7 bases). The V end was cut by 5 bases, the J end by 3 bases, with 14 bases between. The CDR3 spans 15 residues. The CDR3 is CASSAGAKVKNIQYF. CDR3 nucleotide sequence: TGTGCCAGCAGTGCGGGGGCTAAGGTCAAAAACATTCAGTACTTC.

The V gene is TRBV7-2, the J gene TRBJ1-5, with 9 bases that match TRBD1. The CDR3 contains 15 residues. CDR1 is SGHTA, CDR2 FQGNSA, per germline. Trimming took 5 bases from V and 9 from J; bases not matched to a gene: 11. Written as DNA, the CDR3 is TGTGCCAGCAGCCCTGGGACAGGGACCTTGGGGCCCCAGCATTTT. Translated, it gives CASSPGTGTLGPQHF.

The genes are TRBV5-1 and TRBJ2-3, with TRBD2 matching 10 bases. The CDR3 has 14 residues. Germline CDR1 reads SGHRS; CDR2 reads YFSETQ. Germline trimming cut 9 bases from V and 5 bases from J; bases unmatched to any gene: 9. The CDR3 region is CATAGLAGEDTQYF. CDR3 nucleotide sequence: TGCGCCACCGCCGGGCTAGCGGGAGAAGATACGCAGTATTTT. The complete variable domain, with remaining parts taken from reference TRBV5-1 and TRBJ2-3, reads KAGVTQTPRYLIKTRGQQVTLSCSPISGHRSVSWYQQTPGQGLQFLFEYFSETQRNKGNFPGRFSGRQFSNSRSEMNVSTLELGDSALYLCATAGLAGEDTQYFGPGTRLTVL.

The chain combines TRBV6-5 with TRBJ1-1; D unclear. CDR3 length: 14 residues. Trimming shortened V by 6 bases and J by 3 bases, and 14 bases separated the two germline ends. Germline V gene data show CDR1 as MNHEY and CDR2 as SVGAGI. In nucleotides, the CDR3 is TGTGCCAGCAGGATTGGACTTCGGGACACTGAAGCTTTCTTT. This codes for CASRIGLRDTEAFF.

V is TRBV20-1 and J is TRBJ2-1; 8 nucleotides align to TRBD2. Trimming took 7 bases from V and 10 from J; bases not matched to a gene: 6. This CDR3 comprises 11 residues. The germline V gene encodes CDR1 DFQATT and CDR2 SNEGSKA (reference sequence). CDR3 nucleotides: TGCAGTGGGACTAGCATCTCCGAGCAGTTCTTC. Translation gives CSGTSISEQFF.

This clonotype was counted only a few times. The chain carries TRBV12-3 or TRBV12-4 and TRBJ2-3, with D uncertain. This CDR3 comprises 14 residues. Trimming took 8 bases from V and 2 from J, leaving 14 bases between them. CDR3 residues: CASDGYSVTDTQYF. In nucleotides, the CDR3 is TGTGCCAGCGACGGCTACTCGGTCACAGATACGCAGTATTTT.

This clonotype was observed a handful of times. This chain links TRBV5-1 with TRBJ2-4; D is perhaps TRBD1 or TRBD2 (5 bases each). The germline gives CDR1 SGHRS, CDR2 YFSETQ. The CDR3 has 14 residues. Trimming pared 4 bases from V and 4 bases from J, leaving 12 bases between. This chain's CDR3 is CASSPPGRKNIQYF. For the CDR3, the DNA is TGCGCCAGCAGCCCTCCGGGACGGAAAAACATTCAGTACTTC.

J is TRBJ2-2 and V is TRBV6-5; 7 bases are a match to TRBD1. The V segment lost 6 bases and the J segment 5 bases; nucleotides outside the gene matches: 6. The germline V gene has CDR1 MNHEY and CDR2 SVGAGI. This CDR3 has 14 amino acids. The CDR3 region is CASSRNRGTGELFF. The CDR3 bases are TGTGCCAGCAGCCGTAACAGGGGTACCGGGGAGCTGTTTTTT.

The V gene is TRBV12-3 or TRBV12-4, the J gene TRBJ2-2, with 8 nucleotides matching TRBD1. This CDR3 region has 14 residues. V trimming: 3 bases; J trimming: 4 bases; junction bases outside the gene matches: 1. The CDR3 region has the DNA TGTGCCAGCAGTTTCGGACAGGGCACCGGGGAGCTGTTTTTT. As protein: CASSFGQGTGELFF.

The chain has TRBV7-2 and TRBJ2-5; D possibly matches TRBD1 or TRBD2 (6 bases each). CDR3 length: 16 amino acids. The germline V gene has CDR1 SGHTA and CDR2 FQGNSA. The V end lost 2 bases, the J end lost 0 bases, and 13 bases lay between the germline ends. The CDR3 reads CASSLTGGGNQETQYF. Written as DNA, the CDR3 is TGTGCCAGCAGCTTAACTGGAGGGGGGAACCAAGAGACCCAGTACTTC.

This clonotype was seen only a few times. The J gene is TRBJ2-3, the V gene TRBV11-2, with 13 bases fitting TRBD2. CDR1 and CDR2 from the germline V gene are SGHAT and FQNNGV. V gave up 2 bases and J gave up 4 bases; unmatched junction bases: 12. The CDR3 runs to 19 residues. DNA for the CDR3: TGTGCCAGCAGCTTAAGACTAGCGGGAGGCAAACTATGGGCAGATACGCAGTATTTT. It codes for CASSLRLAGGKLWADTQYF.

Ten or more counts support this clonotype. The gene calls are TRBV4-1 and TRBJ2-7, with a tentative D call TRBD1 (5 bases). Trimming took off 0 bases at V and 1 base at J, with 10 bases between the two ends. This CDR3 spans 15 amino acids. The germline CDR1 and CDR2 sequences are MGHRA and YSYEKL. The CDR3 region is CASSQDGRESYEQYF. The CDR3 region has the DNA TGCGCCAGCAGCCAAGATGGCAGGGAATCCTACGAGCAGTACTTC.

This chain joins TRBV5-1 and TRBJ2-1; 9 bases match TRBD2. Trimming removed 7 bases from V and 6 bases from J; junction bases left unmatched: 14. CDR1 and CDR2 (germline): SGHRS, YFSETQ. This CDR3 has 16 residues. In DNA, the CDR3 is TGCGCCAGCGTGGATGGACCGGGACTAGCCAGCAATGAGCAGTTCTTC. It codes for CASVDGPGLASNEQFF.

The chain links TRBV10-3 to TRBJ2-7, with 8 bases matching TRBD1. V dropped 6 bases and J dropped 4; count of bases not matched to a gene: 11. The CDR3 is 15 amino acids. Germline loops: CDR1 ENHRY, CDR2 SYGVKD. As DNA, the CDR3 is TGTGCCATCAGGAAAGATCGGACAGGGTCGTACGAGCAGTACTTC. Protein: CAIRKDRTGSYEQYF.